This paragraph covers one T cell receptor beta chain sequence. The antigen is not known. Germline values: CDR1 MRHNA, CDR2 SNTAGT. The V and J ends lost 6 bases and 3 bases, in that order; junction bases with no gene match: 5. The CDR3 runs to 14 residues. This entry is derived from a study of response to subunit inactivated influenza vaccine. Study findings and constraints: It was the authors' suggestion that each seasonal influenza vaccination recruits few new T cells.

TCRdb itself ran the RT-PCR reads through MiXCR, one entry per CDR3 protein. The sample contains 300,000 to 350,000 distinct CDR3 sequences, 20% to 25% of which appear only once. The TCR comes from a man aged 50-75 years who received an inactivated influenza vaccine. This chain joins TRBV6-4 and TRBJ2-7; 10 nucleotides align to TRBD2. This specimen was PBMCs from blood, taken 21 months after vaccination. The CDR3 DNA sequence: TGTGCCAGCAGGACCGGGACTAGCGACTACGAGCAGTACTTC. It codes for CASRTGTSDYEQYF.